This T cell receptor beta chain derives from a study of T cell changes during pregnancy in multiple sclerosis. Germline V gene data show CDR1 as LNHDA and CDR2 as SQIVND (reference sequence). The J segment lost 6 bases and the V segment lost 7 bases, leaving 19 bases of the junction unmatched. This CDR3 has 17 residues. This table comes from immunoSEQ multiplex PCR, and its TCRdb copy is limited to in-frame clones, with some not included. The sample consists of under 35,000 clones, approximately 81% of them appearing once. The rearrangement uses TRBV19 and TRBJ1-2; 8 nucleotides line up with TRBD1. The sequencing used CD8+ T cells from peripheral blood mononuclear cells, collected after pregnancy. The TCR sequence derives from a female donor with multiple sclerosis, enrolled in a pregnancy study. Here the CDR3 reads CASTPWQGATISDGYTF. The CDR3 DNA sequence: TGTGCCAGTACCCCGTGGCAGGGGGCGACTATCTCCGATGGCTACACCTTC.